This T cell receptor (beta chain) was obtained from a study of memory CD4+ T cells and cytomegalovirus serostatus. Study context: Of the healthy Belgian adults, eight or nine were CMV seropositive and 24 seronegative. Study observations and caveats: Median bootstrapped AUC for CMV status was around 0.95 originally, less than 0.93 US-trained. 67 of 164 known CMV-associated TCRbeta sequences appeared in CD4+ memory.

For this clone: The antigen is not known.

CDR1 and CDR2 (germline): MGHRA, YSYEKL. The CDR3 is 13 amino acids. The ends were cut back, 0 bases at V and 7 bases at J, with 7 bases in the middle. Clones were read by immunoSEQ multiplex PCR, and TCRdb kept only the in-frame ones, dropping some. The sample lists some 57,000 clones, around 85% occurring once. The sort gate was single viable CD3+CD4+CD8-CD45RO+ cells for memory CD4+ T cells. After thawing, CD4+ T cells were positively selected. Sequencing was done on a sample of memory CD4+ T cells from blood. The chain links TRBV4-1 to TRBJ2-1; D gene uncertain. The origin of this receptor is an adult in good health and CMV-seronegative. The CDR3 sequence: CASSQDRENEQFF. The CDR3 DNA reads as TGCGCCAGCAGCCAAGATAGGGAAAATGAGCAGTTCTTC.